These 30 T cell receptor beta chains came from one sample sequenced in a study of metastatic and nonmetastatic thyroid tumors. Using MiXCR, TCRdb re-called clones from the PCR reads. Here the sample spans about 70,000 clones, about 17% being singletons. There were no patients who had received any treatment before thyroid surgery. The sequenced material came from blood. These receptors were obtained from a female donor with papillary thyroid cancer or a benign thyroid nodule (not recorded which). Some clones in this sample may be carry-over from other donors' samples.

There are a few counts of this clone. The chain has TRBV6-1 and TRBJ1-1; 7 bases line up with TRBD1. V lost 10 bases and J lost 8; bases outside the gene matches: 7. This CDR3 region has 11 residues. Germline loops: CDR1 MNHNS, CDR2 SASEGT. CDR3 coding DNA: TGTGCCACCCGAGGCAGGGGGGAAGCTTTCTTT. Amino acid sequence: CATRGRGEAFF.

This clone was observed many times. The chain combines TRBV6-5 with TRBJ2-7, with D unresolved. CDR1 and CDR2 (germline): MNHEY, SVGAGI. This CDR3 spans 14 amino acids. V was pared by 0 bases and J by 6 bases, with 12 bases between. The CDR3 sequence is CASSYSPATFEQYF. CDR3 nucleotides: TGTGCCAGCAGTTACTCGCCGGCTACGTTCGAGCAGTACTTC.

As concerns this clone: A read error may produce the germline difference seen at one junction end. The chain carries TRBV6-9 and TRBJ1-2; D perhaps matches TRBD1 (5 bases). CDR1 is MNHGY and CDR2 is SVAAGI in the germline V gene. This CDR3 comprises 15 residues. This chain's CDR3 is CASSYPGPGWYGYTF. The DNA of the CDR3 is TGTGCCAGTAGTTACCCGGGACCGGGGTGGTATGGCTACACCTTC.

Ten or more counts support this clone. The V call is TRBV19, the J call TRBJ2-1; D is unclear. CDR3 length: 16 residues. Germline lookup yields CDR1 LNHDA and CDR2 SQIVND (reference sequence). V dropped 7 bases and J dropped 2 bases, with 18 bases sitting between them. The CDR3 nucleotides are TGTGCCAGTAATATTTACGGCACAAGAGCCTACAATGAGCAGTTCTTC. Translated, it gives CASNIYGTRAYNEQFF.

In this sample, this clone turned up many times. The rearrangement links TRBV9 to TRBJ2-2; no firm D call. V lost 1 base to trimming and J lost 1 base, with 11 bases between them. The CDR3 sequence is 16 residues long. The germline gives CDR1 SGDLS, CDR2 YYNGEE. The CDR3 reads CASSVSYRLNTGELFF. CDR3 sequence (DNA): TGTGCCAGCAGCGTAAGTTACCGATTGAACACCGGGGAGCTGTTTTTT.

This clone was detected many times. V and J are TRBV20-1 and TRBJ1-1, with D possibly being TRBD1 (5 bases). V was shortened by 3 bases and J by 5 bases, with 16 bases between the two germline ends. This CDR3 has 14 amino acids. Germline CDR1 and CDR2: DFQATT and SNEGSKA (reference sequence). CDR3 loop: CSASIVPEGTEAFF. For the CDR3, the DNA is TGCAGTGCTAGCATAGTCCCGGAGGGGACTGAAGCTTTCTTT.

This clone was seen a few times. The chain recombines TRBV28 with TRBJ1-1; D might be TRBD1 (5 bases). The CDR3 covers 15 residues. V was shortened by 4 bases and J by 1 base, with 13 bases between the two germline ends. Germline CDR1 is MDHEN and CDR2 is SYDVKM. DNA of the CDR3: TGTGCCAGCAGTTCCCGGGACGGCAGGAACACTGAAGCTTTCTTT. Encoded protein: CASSSRDGRNTEAFF.

This clone showed up many times. The chain combines TRBV20-1 with TRBJ2-6; D gene ambiguous. This CDR3 contains 14 residues. Germline CDR1 reads DFQATT; CDR2 reads SNEGSKA (reference sequence). Trimming removed 4 bases at V and 2 bases at J, with 9 bases between. CDR3 in DNA: TGCAGTGCTAAAGCATCGACTGGGGCCAACGTCCTGACTTTC. Amino acid sequence: CSAKASTGANVLTF.

This clone was recorded at least ten times. V gene TRBV12-3 or TRBV12-4 combines with J gene TRBJ1-6; 10 nucleotides match TRBD1. The J segment lost 9 bases and the V segment lost 4 bases, leaving 6 bases of the junction unmatched. The CDR3 length is 15 residues. The CDR3: CASSSGTGDFSPLHF. For the CDR3, the DNA is TGTGCCAGCAGTTCCGGGACAGGGGACTTTTCACCCCTCCACTTT.

This clone was seen a handful of times. The chain has TRBV6-1 and TRBJ2-5; 7 positions agree with TRBD2. Germline-derived CDR1 and CDR2 are MNHNS and SASEGT. The CDR3 consists of 13 residues. V shed 3 bases and J 3 bases; nucleotides not matched to a gene: 1. The CDR3 DNA reads as TGTGCCAGCAGTGATCTAGCGGAAGAGACCCAGTACTTC. Amino acid sequence: CASSDLAEETQYF.

This clone was picked up many times. The rearrangement links TRBV20-1 to TRBJ2-3; D may match TRBD1 or TRBD2 (5 bases each). Trimming stripped 4 bases from V and 0 bases from J, with 11 bases between. CDR1 and CDR2 (germline): DFQATT, SNEGSKA (reference sequence). CDR3 size: 14 residues. DNA for the CDR3: TGCAGTGCTATAACGGGACCCAGCACAGATACGCAGTATTTT. Amino acid sequence: CSAITGPSTDTQYF.

The chain couples TRBV5-1 to TRBJ1-3; no clear D. CDR1 and CDR2 from the germline V gene are SGHRS and YFSETQ. Trimming stripped 5 bases from V and 0 bases from J, with 15 bases between. CDR3 size: 16 residues. CDR3 residues: CASSSTLVSSGNTIYF. The CDR3 DNA is TGCGCCAGCAGTTCGACCCTAGTTAGCTCTGGAAACACCATATATTTT.

This clone was observed at least ten times. V is TRBV20-1 and J is TRBJ2-2; 10 nucleotides line up with TRBD1. Unmatched junction bases numbered 8, after V lost 3 bases and J lost 4 bases. The CDR3 loop spans 16 amino acids. Germline V CDR1 and CDR2: DFQATT, SNEGSKA (reference sequence). The CDR3 DNA is TGCAGTGCTAGGGGGTTAGACAGGGGGCTCACCGGGGAGCTGTTTTTT. It codes for CSARGLDRGLTGELFF.

This clone was counted many times. J is TRBJ2-1 and V is TRBV28; the D is unclear. This CDR3 contains 15 residues. Germline V gene sequence: CDR1 MDHEN, CDR2 SYDVKM. V was pared by 6 bases and J by 0 bases, with 12 bases between. In DNA form, the CDR3 reads TGTGCCAGCAGCCCCCCCCGGTCCTCCTACAATGAGCAGTTCTTC. Protein sequence: CASSPPRSSYNEQFF.

This clone has a count of ten or more. V usage is TRBV6-1 and J usage is TRBJ2-2, with D unresolved. This CDR3 region has 16 residues. V lost 5 bases, J lost 7 bases, and 20 bases lay in between. CDR1 is MNHNS and CDR2 is SASEGT in the germline V gene. CDR3 coding DNA: TGTGCCAGCAGTAAAGTTGACCAGAGATATAGCGGGGAGCTGTTTTTT. It translates to CASSKVDQRYSGELFF.

This clone appeared many times. This chain connects TRBV5-8 to TRBJ1-2; maybe TRBD1 (5 bases). Germline V gene data show CDR1 as SGHTS and CDR2 as YDEGEE. V was trimmed by 2 bases and J by 4 bases, leaving 9 bases between them. The CDR3 is 13 amino acids. CDR3 DNA: TGTGCCAGCAGCTTCGGACAAACCTATGGCTACACCTTC. This sequence encodes CASSFGQTYGYTF.

The CDR3 region has the DNA TGTGCCAGCAGCTACCAGACGGGAACTAGCGCCTTCTACGAGCAGTACTTC. Its translation: CASSYQTGTSAFYEQYF. The rearrangement joins TRBV11-2 to TRBJ2-7; 7 positions match TRBD2. Germline V gene sequence: CDR1 SGHAT, CDR2 FQNNGV. The length of the CDR3 is 17 residues. Trimming at V came to 4 bases and at J to 3 bases, leaving 15 bases not matched to a gene.

As regards this clone: A much larger clone is a single base away; this may be a read error. The chain recombines TRBV7-6 with TRBJ1-3; 7 nucleotides align to TRBD1. The CDR3 contains 17 residues. CDR1 is SGHVS, CDR2 FNYEAQ, per germline. The CDR3 spells CASSLMTGLLSVNTIYF. The CDR3 region has the DNA TGTGCCAGCAGCTTAATGACAGGGCTCCTCTCTGTAAACACCATATATTTT. The whole variable domain, remainder taken from reference TRBV7-6 and TRBJ1-3, is GAGVSQSPRYKVTKRGQDVALRCDPISGHVSLYWYRQALGQGPEFLTYFNYEAQQDKSGLPNDRFSAERPEGSISTLTIQRTEQRDSAMYRCASSLMTGLLSVNTIYFGEGSWLTVV.

This clone was found many times. The same CDR3 can be traced to other DNA sequences in this sample. The chain links TRBV19 to TRBJ2-1; D call uncertain. Germline CDR1 reads LNHDA; CDR2 reads SQIVND (reference sequence). The CDR3 sequence is 14 residues long. The V end was cut by 7 bases, the J end by 0 bases, with 10 bases between. Here the CDR3 reads CASTSPTSYNEQFF. As DNA, the CDR3 is TGTGCCAGTACGTCGCCCACCTCCTACAATGAGCAGTTCTTC.

The gene calls are TRBV18 and TRBJ2-1; TRBD2 matches at 8 bases. The ends lost 6 bases at V and 4 bases at J; junction bases unmatched: 14. CDR1 and CDR2 (germline): KGHSH, LQKENI. The CDR3 runs to 17 residues. The CDR3 spells CASSPTIGRALYNEQFF. The CDR3 DNA reads as TGTGCCAGCTCTCCTACTATCGGGAGGGCCCTATACAATGAGCAGTTCTTC.

This clone was recorded at least ten times. This specimen includes other DNA sequences encoding the same CDR3. The gene calls are TRBV19 and TRBJ2-7; tentative D call: TRBD1 (6 bases). This CDR3 is built from 14 residues. Trimming removed 4 bases at V and 7 bases at J, with 17 bases between. From germline, CDR1 is LNHDA and CDR2 SQIVND (reference sequence). The chain's CDR3 is CASSTQGSFGEQYF. The CDR3 DNA reads as TGTGCCAGTAGTACGCAGGGGTCCTTTGGAGAGCAGTACTTC.

This clone showed up many times. The chain links TRBV12-3 or TRBV12-4 to TRBJ1-4; D is unclear. V was pared by 2 bases and J by 8 bases, with 9 bases between. The CDR3 runs to 13 residues. The CDR3 protein is CASSLNEGEKLFF. The CDR3 coding sequence is TGTGCCAGCAGTTTAAATGAAGGGGAAAAACTGTTTTTT.

As regards this clone: At one end, the junction sequence differs from germline, possibly due to a read error. V gene TRBV6-1 combines with J gene TRBJ1-5, with TRBD1 matching over 8 bases. The CDR3 has 16 amino acids. In germline, CDR1 is MNHNS, CDR2 SASEGT. Here the CDR3 reads CASSRTGSNSNQPHHF. For the CDR3, the DNA is TGCGCCAGCAGCAGGACAGGGTCTAATAGCAATCAGCCCCATCATTTT.

This clone was picked up many times. The chain combines TRBV11-1 with TRBJ2-7, with a tentative D call TRBD2 (5 bases). The CDR3 sequence is 13 residues long. V dropped 0 bases and J dropped 7 bases, with 10 bases sitting between them. Germline V lookup: CDR1 SGHAT, CDR2 FQDESV (reference sequence). In DNA form, the CDR3 reads TGTGCCAGCAGCTTAGCGCGAGGGTGGGAGCAGTACTTC. Protein product: CASSLARGWEQYF.

V is TRBV15 and J is TRBJ1-3, with a weak D call TRBD1 (6 bases). Trimming left V 5 bases short and J 1 base short, with 12 bases between. From germline, CDR1 is LNHNV and CDR2 YYDKDF (reference sequence). This CDR3 contains 15 residues. CDR3 coding DNA: TGTGCCACCAGCCGAAGCAGGGGTTCTGGAAACACCATATATTTT. This codes for CATSRSRGSGNTIYF.

This clone was found many times. The chain joins TRBV6-5 to TRBJ2-2, with 7 bases that match TRBD2. The CDR3 has 16 amino acids. V dropped 0 bases and J dropped 6; count of bases not matched to a gene: 7. Germline CDR1 MNHEY, CDR2 SVGAGI. As DNA, the CDR3 is TGTGCCAGCAGTTACTCGGGACTACGGATGTCCGGGGAGCTGTTTTTT. The encoded protein is CASSYSGLRMSGELFF.

Only a few counts were recorded for this clone. A single base separates this from a much larger clone, so it may be a read error. The chain uses TRBV10-2 and TRBJ2-5; the D gene is possibly TRBD1 (6 bases). Trimming took 3 bases from V and 2 from J, leaving 16 bases between them. The CDR3 spans 16 residues. Germline V lookup: CDR1 WSHSY, CDR2 SAAADI. Here the CDR3 DNA reads TGCGCCAGCAGTGAACTAGGTACAGGGCAACAAGAGACCCAGTACTTC. It translates to CASSELGTGQQETQYF.

This clone was counted a few times. The V gene is TRBV11-2, the J gene TRBJ2-7; 9 nucleotides agree with TRBD2. Germline loops: CDR1 SGHAT, CDR2 FQNNGV. CDR3 length equals 16 residues. Trimming took 4 bases from V and 4 from J; bases not matched to a gene: 11. The CDR3 is CASSYMTSGGGYEQYF. CDR3 nucleotide sequence: TGTGCCAGCAGCTATATGACTAGCGGAGGGGGATACGAGCAGTACTTC.

This clone appeared a few times. This may stem from a read error, because a much larger clone lies one nucleotide away. The chain employs TRBV24-1 and TRBJ1-5; 7 bases fit TRBD1. The CDR3 runs to 13 residues. V lost 5 bases to trimming and J lost 10 bases; unmatched junction nucleotides: 7. CDR1 is KGHDR, CDR2 SFDVKD, per germline. CDR3 in amino acids: CATSVGGGHPQHF. CDR3 nucleotides: TGTGCCACCAGTGTAGGGGGCGGGCATCCCCAGCATTTT.

Many counts were recorded for this clone. It may be a read error: a sequence one base away is much more abundant. The chain employs TRBV30 and TRBJ2-3; D remains unclear. Per germline, CDR1 GTSNPN and CDR2 SVGIG (reference sequence). The CDR3 runs 16 residues. CDR3 in DNA: TGTGCCCGGAGTGTCGGAGTCTCGAAAAGCACAGATACGCAGTATTTT. Its translation is CARSVGVSKSTDTQYF.